The next 10 T cell receptor beta chains were all read from a single sample in a study of immune heterogeneity within non-small cell lung tumors (dated by TCRdb to 2016 to 2019). TCRdb records HiSeq X Ten as the sequencer. A multiplex PCR system amplified the TCR beta CDR3 region, with a first 10-cycle round using 32 V-gene forward and 13 J-gene reverse primers. TCRdb trimmed the raw reads at Q25, called clones with MiXCR and kept productive beta chains. Identical CDR3 protein sequences are pooled into one entry, listed with their most common genes and DNA. The sample records around 4,700 distinct CDR3 sequences, around 20% of which are singletons. The ten largest clones add up to about a tenth of the sample. Genomic DNA was extracted from bulk tumor tissue and used as the TCR template, and 600 ng gDNA was amplified per sample. During surgery, multiple biopsies were taken from each primary tumor, with sampling sites spaced as far apart as possible within the tumor mass. Patients in the study cohort, which was described as untreated, were newly diagnosed NSCLC cases going through curative surgery.

Input material: lung tumor tissue. The receptors stem from a man aged 55 to 69 with non-small cell lung cancer.

The rearrangement links TRBV19 to TRBJ2-5, with 9 bases matching TRBD2. The CDR3 has 15 residues. Trimming took 5 bases from V and 4 from J; bases not matched to a gene: 8. CDR1 is LNHDA, CDR2 SQIVND, per germline (reference sequence). The CDR3 bases are TGTGCCAGTAGTCCGCGGAGCGGGAGGACAGAGACCCAGTACTTC. This gives the protein CASSPRSGRTETQYF.

The table lists this clonotype with a few counts. This chain joins TRBV3-1 and TRBJ1-5; no clear D gene. V shed 1 base and J shed 0 bases, with 7 bases lying between them. CDR3 length: 15 residues. Looked up from germline, CDR1 is LGHDT and CDR2 is YNNKEL (reference sequence). Written as DNA, the CDR3 is TGTGCCAGCAGCCAAGTTTTGAGTAGCAATCAGCCCCAGCATTTT. It specifies CASSQVLSSNQPQHF.

This clonotype was detected only a few times. The chain uses TRBV12-3 or TRBV12-4 and TRBJ1-5; possible D gene TRBD1, 5 bases. V was clipped by 3 bases and J by 0 bases, with 15 bases between them. This CDR3 spans 17 amino acids. The CDR3 is CASSFVLDNYSNQPQHF. In DNA, the CDR3 is TGTGCCAGCAGTTTTGTTTTGGACAACTATAGCAATCAGCCCCAGCATTTT.

By sample share, this clonotype is medium-sized. The gene calls are TRBV28 and TRBJ1-1, with D possibly TRBD1 on 6 matching bases. The CDR3 contains 17 residues. V shed 3 bases and J shed 1 base, with 18 bases lying between them. The germline gives CDR1 MDHEN, CDR2 SYDVKM. The CDR3 protein is CASSLGLGRDKNTEAFF. The CDR3 nucleotides are TGTGCCAGCAGTTTGGGCTTGGGCAGGGACAAGAACACTGAAGCTTTCTTT.

The chain joins TRBV6-2 or TRBV6-3 to TRBJ1-5, with 8 bases fitting TRBD1. The V and J ends lost 2 bases and 5 bases, in that order; junction bases with no gene match: 5. Germline V gives CDR1 MNHEY, CDR2 SVGEGT. The CDR3 has 15 residues. The CDR3 DNA reads as TGTGCCAGCAGTTACGGACAGGGTTGGGATCAGCCCCAGCATTTT. This codes for CASSYGQGWDQPQHF.

The gene calls are TRBV27 and TRBJ2-3, with TRBD2 matching 8 bases. CDR1 is MNHEY, CDR2 SMNVEV, per germline (reference sequence). With V trimmed by 6 bases and J by 0 bases, 5 bases remained unmatched. This CDR3 is built from 15 residues. CDR3 amino acids: CASRGLGRSTDTQYF. Written as DNA, the CDR3 is TGTGCCAGCAGGGGACTAGGGCGAAGCACAGATACGCAGTATTTT.

This clonotype was counted between two and nine times. The rearrangement links TRBV19 to TRBJ2-3, with 11 bases matching TRBD2. With V trimmed by 6 bases and J by 2 bases, 4 bases remained unmatched. This CDR3 comprises 15 residues. CDR1 and CDR2 from the germline V gene are LNHDA and SQIVND (reference sequence). The CDR3 sequence: CASRISGRATDTQYF. Here the CDR3 DNA reads TGTGCCAGTAGGATTAGCGGGAGGGCCACAGATACGCAGTATTTT.

This rearrangement joins TRBV4-1 to TRBJ2-7; weak D call: TRBD2 (6 bases). Germline CDR1 and CDR2: MGHRA and YSYEKL. CDR3 size: 14 residues. Deletions cut 1 base from V and 0 bases from J, with 7 bases between. In DNA, the CDR3 is TGCGCCAGCAGCCAAGTTAGCGGCTCCTACGAGCAGTACTTC. It specifies CASSQVSGSYEQYF.

A few counts support this clonotype. The CDR3 here is CASSGRGAGDRQSYNEQFF. The CDR3 coding sequence is TGTGCCAGCAGCGGCCGAGGGGCGGGAGATCGACAGTCCTACAATGAGCAGTTCTTC. The chain joins TRBV7-9 to TRBJ2-1; TRBD2 agrees at 7 bases. CDR1 and CDR2 (germline): SEHNR, FQNEAQ (reference sequence). The V gene end was trimmed by 5 bases and the J gene end by 1 base; junction bases not matched to a gene: 17. The CDR3 sequence is 19 residues long.

The rearrangement uses TRBV5-1 and TRBJ1-1; D remains ambiguous. V lost 4 bases and J lost 4, with 14 bases in between. The CDR3 covers 14 residues. Germline V CDR1 and CDR2: SGHRS, YFSETQ. In nucleotides, the CDR3 is TGCGCCAGCAGCCGGCCCTCGGGGATCACTGAAGCTTTCTTT. Translating gives CASSRPSGITEAFF.